This TCR beta chain was observed in a study of T cell responses to AZD1222 COVID-19 vaccine. Findings of the study overall: There were mostly white British donors and more females than males, and clonal diversity was possibly underestimated.

Germline V gene data show CDR1 as SGHRS and CDR2 as YFSETQ. V was clipped by 7 bases and J by 3 bases, with 10 bases between them. The CDR3 runs 12 residues. Clones were sequenced by immunoSEQ multiplex PCR, and TCRdb holds only the in-frame ones, with some missing. The sample shows approximately 100,000 clones, about 88% of them seen only once. On this clone itself: Its antigen is as yet unknown.

The TCR was taken from an adult in good health. This rearrangement joins TRBV5-1 to TRBJ1-1; D call uncertain. The material sequenced was peripheral blood, taken on day 0 of AZD1222 vaccination. CDR3 protein: CASSGGYTEAFF. The CDR3 DNA is TGCGCCAGCTCCGGAGGGTACACTGAAGCTTTCTTT.